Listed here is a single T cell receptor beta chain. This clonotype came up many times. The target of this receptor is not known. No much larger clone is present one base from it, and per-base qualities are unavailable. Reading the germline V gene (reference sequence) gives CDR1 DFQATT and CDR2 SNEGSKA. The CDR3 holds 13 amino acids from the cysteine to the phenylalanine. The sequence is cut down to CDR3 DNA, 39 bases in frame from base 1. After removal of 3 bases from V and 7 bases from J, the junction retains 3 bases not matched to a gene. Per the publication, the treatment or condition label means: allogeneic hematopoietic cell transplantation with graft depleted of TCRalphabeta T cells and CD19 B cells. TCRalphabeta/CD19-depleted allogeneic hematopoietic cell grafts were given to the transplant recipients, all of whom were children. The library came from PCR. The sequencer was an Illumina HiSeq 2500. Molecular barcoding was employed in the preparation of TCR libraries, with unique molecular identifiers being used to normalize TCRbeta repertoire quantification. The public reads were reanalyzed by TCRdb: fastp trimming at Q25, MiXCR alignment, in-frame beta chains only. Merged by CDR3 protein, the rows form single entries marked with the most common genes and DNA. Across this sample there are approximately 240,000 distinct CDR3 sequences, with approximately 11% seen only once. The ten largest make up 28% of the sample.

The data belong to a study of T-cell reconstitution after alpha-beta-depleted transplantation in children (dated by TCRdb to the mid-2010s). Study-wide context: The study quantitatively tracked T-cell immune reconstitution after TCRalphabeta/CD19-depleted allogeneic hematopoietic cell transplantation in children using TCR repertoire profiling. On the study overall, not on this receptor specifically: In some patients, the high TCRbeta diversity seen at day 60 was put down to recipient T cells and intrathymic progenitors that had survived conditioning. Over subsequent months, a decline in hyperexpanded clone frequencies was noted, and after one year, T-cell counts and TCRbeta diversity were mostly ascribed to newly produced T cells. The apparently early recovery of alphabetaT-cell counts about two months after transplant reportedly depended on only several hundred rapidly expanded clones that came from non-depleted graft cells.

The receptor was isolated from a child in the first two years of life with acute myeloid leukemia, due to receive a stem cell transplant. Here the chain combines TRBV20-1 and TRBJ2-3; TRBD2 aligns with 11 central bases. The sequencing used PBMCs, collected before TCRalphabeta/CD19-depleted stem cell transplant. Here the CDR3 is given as CSASSGRGNTQYF. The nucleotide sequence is TGCAGTGCTAGTAGCGGGAGGGGAAATACGCAGTATTTT.